This T cell receptor beta chain is from a study of vaccination and CD4 T cells after COVID-19. Whole-study context: Overlapping spike peptides from SARS-CoV-2, HCoV-NL63, HCoV-OC43 and HCoV-229E served to stimulate the cells.

Documented treatment: approximately nine-day PBMC culture with coronavirus spike peptide pools or control peptides (ViraFEST assay). ViraFEST stimulated the growth of antigen-specific T cells using peptide pools and subsequently profiled their TCRs by sequencing. Sequencing of cultured CD4+ T cell DNA used the Oncomine TCR Beta short-read assay. In TCRdb, the PCR reads were re-called with MiXCR into one record per CDR3 protein. The sample consists of around 21,000 distinct CDR3 sequences, about half of them appearing once. As regards this clonotype: What it binds is unknown.

From germline, CDR1 is SGHTA and CDR2 FQGNSA. Trimming removed 4 bases from V and 6 bases from J, with 12 bases in between. CDR3 length: 13 residues. This TCR was sampled from a human donor who had recovered from COVID-19. The V and J genes are TRBV7-2 and TRBJ1-1; the D gene is possibly TRBD1 (6 bases). This sample comprised CD4+ T cells from blood, cultured in vitro, obtained after SARS-CoV-2 vaccination. The CDR3 region is CASSYTGLSEAFF. DNA for the CDR3: TGTGCCAGCAGCTACACAGGGCTTTCTGAAGCTTTCTTT.